The 17 T cell receptor beta chains reported below all come from one sample, sequenced in a study of CD8 T cells in Susac syndrome. An input of about 0.5 to 1 ug of RNA was subjected to reverse transcription using random hexamers. TCRdb analysed the immunoSEQ multiplex PCR reads with MiXCR anew, one entry per CDR3 protein. The sample includes about 120,000 distinct CDR3 sequences, roughly 94% of them seen just once. Sequencing was carried out using CD4+ T cells from PBMCs. These receptors were collected from a human donor in good health.

The chain carries TRBV6-2 or TRBV6-3 and TRBJ1-4, with 9 bases aligning to TRBD1. Germline CDR1 reads MNHEY; CDR2 reads SVGEGT. The V gene end was trimmed by 4 bases and the J gene end by 7 bases; junction bases not matched to a gene: 4. CDR3 length equals 14 residues. The CDR3 reads CASSWTGESEKLFF. For the CDR3, the DNA is TGTGCCAGCAGTTGGACAGGGGAGAGTGAAAAACTGTTTTTT.

The J gene is TRBJ2-7, the V gene TRBV9; D ambiguous. CDR1 and CDR2 from the germline V gene are SGDLS and YYNGEE. The V and J ends lost 4 bases and 5 bases respectively, with 13 bases between them. The CDR3 length is 13 residues. The CDR3 is CASSHPASNEQYF. In DNA form, the CDR3 reads TGTGCCAGCAGCCATCCGGCCAGCAACGAGCAGTACTTC.

V is TRBV4-2 and J is TRBJ2-3; no definite D call. V gave up 0 bases and J gave up 0 bases, with 10 bases separating them. This CDR3 region has 16 residues. Germline CDR1 is LGHNA and CDR2 is YNFKEQ. The CDR3, as DNA: TGTGCCAGCAGCCAAGATGCGGCGCCTAGCACAGATACGCAGTATTTT. Translated: CASSQDAAPSTDTQYF.

The V call is TRBV20-1, the J call TRBJ2-3, with D possibly being TRBD2 (6 bases). Deletions cut 5 bases from V and 0 bases from J, with 15 bases between. Germline V gene lookup returns CDR1 DFQATT and CDR2 SNEGSKA (reference sequence). CDR3 length: 15 amino acids. The CDR3 sequence: CSASPPGLSTDTQYF. The CDR3 bases are TGCAGTGCTTCCCCACCGGGACTCAGCACAGATACGCAGTATTTT.

In DNA form, the CDR3 reads TGTGCCAGCAGCGTAGGACAGGGGCTAGGTCCGGGGGAGCTGTTTTTT. Protein: CASSVGQGLGPGELFF. The chain combines TRBV9 with TRBJ2-2; 8 bases line up with TRBD1. Germline-derived CDR1 and CDR2 are SGDLS and YYNGEE. J lost 8 bases, V lost 0 bases, and 9 bases had no gene match. CDR3 size: 16 residues.

V and J are TRBV30 and TRBJ2-6, with no clear D. The germline V gene encodes CDR1 GTSNPN and CDR2 SVGIG (reference sequence). Trimming took off 8 bases at V and 0 bases at J, with 8 bases between the two ends. This CDR3 contains 13 residues. CDR3 region: CARRSSGANVLTF. As DNA, the CDR3 is TGTGCCCGTAGGAGCTCTGGGGCCAACGTCCTGACTTTC. Looking up the rest from reference TRBV30 and TRBJ2-6 gives the full variable domain: SQTIHQWPATLVQPVGSPLSLECTVEGTSNPNLYWYRQAAGRGLQLLFYSVGIGQISSEVPQNLSASRPQDRQFILSSKKLLLSDSGFYLCARRSSGANVLTFGAGSRLTVL.

This rearrangement joins TRBV3-1 to TRBJ2-1; 8 bases fit TRBD2. V shed 5 bases and J 10 bases; nucleotides not matched to a gene: 10. The CDR3 runs 14 residues. Germline V gene data show CDR1 as LGHDT and CDR2 as YNNKEL (reference sequence). The CDR3 bases are TGTGCCAGCAGCTCGGGACTAGGAAGCAAGGAGCAGTTCTTC. Translating it yields CASSSGLGSKEQFF.

V usage is TRBV24-1 and J usage is TRBJ1-1, with 8 bases matching TRBD1. Trimming cost V 7 bases and J 8 bases; bases outside gene matches: 8. Germline CDR1 KGHDR, CDR2 SFDVKD. The CDR3 consists of 13 residues. CDR3: CATSTTGGVEAFF. The CDR3 DNA sequence: TGTGCCACCAGCACTACAGGGGGGGTCGAAGCTTTCTTT.

This chain joins TRBV28 and TRBJ2-5; 9 bases are shared with TRBD1. The CDR3 spans 14 residues. Germline lookup yields CDR1 MDHEN and CDR2 SYDVKM. Trimming removed 4 bases from V and 4 bases from J; junction bases left unmatched: 4. The CDR3 DNA sequence: TGTGCCAGCAGTTCTGGACAGGGGCCAGAGACCCAGTACTTC. Protein: CASSSGQGPETQYF.

The chain is built from TRBV5-1 and TRBJ1-2, with D unclear. Germline CDR1 is SGHRS and CDR2 is YFSETQ. This CDR3 is 15 amino acids long. V dropped 0 bases and J dropped 4 bases, with 13 bases sitting between them. The CDR3 DNA reads as TGCGCCAGCAGCTTGGGGGAGTCGGCTAGCTATGGCTACACCTTC. Translating it yields CASSLGESASYGYTF.

V gene TRBV2 combines with J gene TRBJ2-2, with 7 bases identical to TRBD2. This CDR3 has 15 residues. The junction had 5 bases not matched to a gene; V was cut back by 5 bases and J by 2 bases. Germline V gives CDR1 SNHLY, CDR2 FYNNEI. The CDR3 region is CASSREDPNTGELFF. The CDR3, as DNA: TGTGCCAGCAGTCGGGAGGATCCCAACACCGGGGAGCTGTTTTTT.

The DNA of the CDR3 is TGTGCCAGCAGCGAAGGCCCACCGGGCCCCGGGACAGGGGGGACCTACGAGCAGTACTTC. Translated, it gives CASSEGPPGPGTGGTYEQYF. The gene calls are TRBV4-2 and TRBJ2-7, with 11 bases lining up with TRBD1. This CDR3 region has 20 residues. From germline, CDR1 is LGHNA and CDR2 YNFKEQ. J gave up 2 bases and V 5 bases, and 20 bases lay outside the gene matches.

This chain links TRBV12-3 or TRBV12-4 with TRBJ2-7, with D perhaps matching TRBD1 or TRBD2 (5 bases each). Trimming took 8 bases from V and 4 from J, leaving 18 bases between them. The CDR3 contains 14 residues. CDR3 in amino acids: CASAPTGTRYEQYF. DNA for the CDR3: TGTGCCAGCGCCCCTACTGGGACGCGGTACGAGCAGTACTTC.

The chain uses TRBV15 and TRBJ1-2, with D uncertain. Germline V gene data show CDR1 as LNHNV and CDR2 as YYDKDF (reference sequence). This CDR3 contains 13 residues. V lost 5 bases and J lost 4, with 11 bases in between. The CDR3 nucleotides are TGTGCCACCAGCGGTACAGATCTCTATGGCTACACCTTC. Protein sequence: CATSGTDLYGYTF.

The V gene is TRBV30, the J gene TRBJ2-7, with 8 bases lining up with TRBD2. The junction had 1 base not matched to a gene; V was cut back by 3 bases and J by 6 bases. Germline-derived CDR1 and CDR2 are GTSNPN and SVGIG (reference sequence). The length of the CDR3 is 11 residues. The CDR3 loop reads CAWRLAAEQYF. The CDR3 nucleotides are TGTGCCTGGAGACTAGCGGCCGAGCAGTACTTC.

Remarks on this clonotype: Compared with germline, one end of the junction differs, possibly owing to a read error. V usage is TRBV2 and J usage is TRBJ2-5, with no clear D. This CDR3 is 9 amino acids long. Germline CDR1 is SNHLY and CDR2 is FYNNEI. CDR3 in amino acids: CATQGTQYF. In DNA form, the CDR3 reads TGTGCCACCCAAGGGACCCAGTACTTC.

V gene TRBV6-5 combines with J gene TRBJ2-7, with D possibly being TRBD1 (6 bases). The length of the CDR3 is 12 residues. Germline-derived CDR1 and CDR2 are MNHEY and SVGAGI. V lost 5 bases, J lost 5 bases, and 10 bases lay in between. CDR3 amino acids: CASSAQGNEQYF. The CDR3 nucleotides read TGTGCCAGCAGTGCACAGGGAAACGAGCAGTACTTC.